The next 11 T cell receptor beta chains were all read from a single sample in a study of beta chain features in type 1 diabetes. Findings of the study overall: Shorter TCRB CDR3s, moderately but significantly so, were found in Type 1 diabetes patients in all four CD4+ subsets.

Expressed TCRB transcripts got sequenced, as all isolated RNA was reverse transcribed. Here immunoSEQ multiplex PCR was the method, and the copy in TCRdb shows in-frame clones only, minus some. The sample has a few hundred thousand clones; roughly 12% are singletons. No antigen is known for these receptors. The sample taken for sequencing was naive CD4+ T cells from blood. The receptors here all came from a woman under 30 with type 1 diabetes.

This chain joins TRBV4-1 and TRBJ2-5; TRBD2 aligns across 7 bases. V lost 6 bases, J lost 4 bases, and 5 bases stayed unmatched. Germline lookup yields CDR1 MGHRA and CDR2 YSYEKL. This CDR3 has 13 residues. The CDR3 is CASRLSGTETQYF. CDR3 sequence (DNA): TGCGCCAGCAGACTAAGCGGGACAGAGACCCAGTACTTC.

The chain is built from TRBV5-6 and TRBJ2-7; the match to TRBD1 covers 7 bases. The CDR3 extends over 14 amino acids. V lost 0 bases, J lost 2 bases, and 2 bases stayed unmatched. Germline assignment: CDR1 SGHDT and CDR2 YYEEEE. CDR3 sequence (DNA): TGTGCCAGCAGCTTGGCCGGGACAGCCTACGAGCAGTACTTC. Encoded protein: CASSLAGTAYEQYF. Variable domain in full (rest from reference TRBV5-6 and TRBJ2-7): DAGVTQSPTHLIKTRGQQVTLRCSPKSGHDTVSWYQQALGQGPQFIFQYYEEEERQRGNFPDRFSGHQFPNYSSELNVNALLLGDSALYLCASSLAGTAYEQYFGPGTRLTVT.

This chain links TRBV29-1 with TRBJ1-3, with D unclear. CDR1 is SQVTM, CDR2 ANQGSEA, per germline. Deletions cut 7 bases from V and 0 bases from J, with 7 bases between. This CDR3 is built from 12 residues. CDR3 in DNA: TGCAGCGCGGCGGTCTCTGGAAACACCATATATTTT. This gives the protein CSAAVSGNTIYF.

About this clone: Within the sample, other DNA sequences also encode this same CDR3. This chain links TRBV5-4 with TRBJ2-7; D call uncertain. CDR1 is SGHNT, CDR2 YYREEE, per germline (reference sequence). V was pared by 0 bases and J by 2 bases, with 6 bases between. This CDR3 is built from 13 residues. CDR3 DNA: TGTGCCAGCAGCTTGGACAGAGCCTACGAGCAGTACTTC. It is translated as CASSLDRAYEQYF.

The rearrangement uses TRBV29-1 and TRBJ2-2; 7 nucleotides align to TRBD2. The CDR3 runs 15 residues. V was pared by 2 bases and J by 0 bases, with 3 bases of the junction left unmatched. In germline, CDR1 is SQVTM, CDR2 ANQGSEA. Written as DNA, the CDR3 is TGCAGCGTTGAAAGGAGCGGGGCGAACACCGGGGAGCTGTTTTTT. This translates into CSVERSGANTGELFF.

V is TRBV7-9 and J is TRBJ1-2, with a tentative D call TRBD1 (6 bases). With 3 bases removed from V and 6 bases from J, the gap between germline ends came to 17 bases. Looked up from germline, CDR1 is SEHNR and CDR2 is FQNEAQ (reference sequence). The CDR3 covers 15 residues. This CDR3 is CASSLVKDSPHGYTF. For the CDR3, the DNA is TGTGCCAGCAGCTTGGTTAAGGACAGCCCCCATGGCTACACCTTC.

This clone was recorded a few times. The chain is built from TRBV7-9 and TRBJ2-1; TRBD2 aligns across 7 bases. Germline V gene data show CDR1 as SEHNR and CDR2 as FQNEAQ (reference sequence). The J segment lost 3 bases and the V segment lost 8 bases, leaving 13 bases of the junction unmatched. The CDR3 runs to 16 residues. CDR3: CASRSNPGGGYNEQFF. Here the CDR3 DNA reads TGTGCCAGCCGATCCAATCCGGGGGGTGGCTACAATGAGCAGTTCTTC.

This chain links TRBV6-1 with TRBJ1-5; D is ambiguous. Germline V gene data show CDR1 as MNHNS and CDR2 as SASEGT. This CDR3 comprises 11 residues. V was clipped by 7 bases and J by 8 bases, with 9 bases between them. The CDR3 loop is CASTNGEPQHF. The CDR3 region has the DNA TGTGCCAGCACAAACGGGGAGCCCCAGCATTTT.

The rearrangement joins TRBV6-5 to TRBJ2-2, with 9 bases fitting TRBD2. Germline V lookup: CDR1 MNHEY, CDR2 SVGAGI. The CDR3 consists of 15 residues. V lost 10 bases, J lost 5 bases, and 11 bases stayed unmatched. CDR3 coding DNA: TGTGCCATCAGGAGAAGCGGGGGGTATACCGGGGAGCTGTTTTTT. It encodes CAIRRSGGYTGELFF.

V usage is TRBV5-6 and J usage is TRBJ1-2; D is perhaps TRBD1 (6 bases). This CDR3 is 13 amino acids long. V lost 4 bases and J 4 bases, leaving 11 bases between the germline ends. Germline V CDR1 and CDR2: SGHDT, YYEEEE. The CDR3 is CASSPTGFYGYTF. As DNA, the CDR3 is TGTGCCAGCAGCCCGACAGGATTCTATGGCTACACCTTC.

The V call is TRBV7-2, the J call TRBJ1-2, with 7 bases lining up with TRBD1. In germline, CDR1 is SGHTA, CDR2 FQGNSA. The CDR3 has 14 residues. V lost 2 bases to trimming and J lost 4 bases; unmatched junction nucleotides: 4. CDR3: CASSLKDRAYGYTF. CDR3 in DNA: TGTGCCAGCAGCTTAAAAGACAGGGCCTATGGCTACACCTTC.